The next 32 T cell receptor beta chains were all read from a single sample in a study of blood T cell repertoires in COVID-19. Produced via immunoSEQ multiplex PCR; TCRdb's table is partial and in-frame only. The sample carries about 150,000 clones, roughly 84% recorded once. The sequenced sample was PBMCs or T cells enriched from blood (not recorded which). The receptors stem from a woman aged 50 to 60 who had recovered from COVID-19.

The V gene is TRBV29-1, the J gene TRBJ2-7, with TRBD2 identical over 11 bases. Trimming removed 6 bases from V and 3 bases from J; junction bases left unmatched: 4. This CDR3 contains 13 residues. From germline, CDR1 is SQVTM and CDR2 ANQGSEA. As DNA, the CDR3 is TGCAGCGTGAAGGGACTAGCGGTCTACGAGCAGTACTTC. It yields the protein CSVKGLAVYEQYF.

This chain joins TRBV4-1 and TRBJ2-5; 9 bases map to TRBD1. The CDR3 spans 15 residues. J lost 0 bases, V lost 4 bases, and 3 bases had no gene match. Germline lookup yields CDR1 MGHRA and CDR2 YSYEKL. DNA of the CDR3: TGCGCCAGCAGCCCGACAGGGGGACACCAAGAGACCCAGTACTTC. It yields the protein CASSPTGGHQETQYF.

The rearrangement links TRBV7-3 to TRBJ1-6; the D is unclear. The CDR3 contains 13 residues. Germline values: CDR1 SGHTA, CDR2 FQGTGA. V lost 2 bases, J lost 8 bases, and 7 bases lay in between. The CDR3 sequence is CASSLRPDSPLHF. As DNA, the CDR3 is TGTGCCAGCAGCTTACGTCCGGATTCACCCCTCCACTTT.

The chain joins TRBV11-3 to TRBJ2-7; 7 bases are shared with TRBD2. Per the germline V gene, CDR1 is SGHNT and CDR2 is YENEEA. The J segment lost 0 bases and the V segment lost 6 bases, leaving 8 bases of the junction unmatched. CDR3 length equals 15 residues. CDR3 protein: CASRFRGSPSYEQYF. The CDR3 region has the DNA TGTGCCAGCAGGTTTCGCGGGAGCCCCTCCTACGAGCAGTACTTC.

The V call is TRBV30, the J call TRBJ2-1, with 8 nucleotides matching TRBD1. V dropped 4 bases and J dropped 7; count of bases not matched to a gene: 9. The V gene's germline CDR1 is GTSNPN and CDR2 SVGIG (reference sequence). CDR3 length: 14 amino acids. The CDR3 spells CAWNTGTGWNEQFF. In DNA form, the CDR3 reads TGTGCCTGGAACACCGGGACAGGCTGGAATGAGCAGTTCTTC. The whole variable domain, remainder taken from reference TRBV30 and TRBJ2-1, is SQTIHQWPATLVQPVGSPLSLECTVEGTSNPNLYWYRQAAGRGLQLLFYSVGIGQISSEVPQNLSASRPQDRQFILSSKKLLLSDSGFYLCAWNTGTGWNEQFFGPGTRLTVL.

The V call is TRBV19, the J call TRBJ1-2, with 9 bases matching TRBD1. Per the germline V gene, CDR1 is LNHDA and CDR2 is SQIVND (reference sequence). Trimming at V came to 6 bases and at J to 4 bases, leaving 6 bases not matched to a gene. This CDR3 contains 14 residues. The CDR3 reads CASSETGGSYGYTF. DNA for the CDR3: TGTGCCAGTAGCGAAACAGGGGGCAGCTATGGCTACACCTTC.

This clone was detected only once. The V call is TRBV5-5, the J call TRBJ2-7; possible D gene TRBD1, 5 bases. CDR1 is SGHKS, CDR2 YYEKEE, per germline (reference sequence). Trimming pared 0 bases from V and 4 bases from J, leaving 14 bases between. CDR3 length: 15 residues. The CDR3, as DNA: TGTGCCAGCAGCTTGGCTCTCCAGGGTTTTTACGAGCAGTACTTC. Translated: CASSLALQGFYEQYF.

CDR3 sequence reads: CASSINSGRGDEQFF. In DNA, the CDR3 is TGTGCCAGTAGTATAAATAGCGGGAGGGGCGATGAGCAGTTCTTC. The genes are TRBV19 and TRBJ2-1; TRBD2 agrees at 11 bases. Germline assignment: CDR1 LNHDA and CDR2 SQIVND (reference sequence). Unmatched junction bases numbered 5, after V lost 2 bases and J lost 8 bases. The CDR3 totals 15 residues. Filled out from reference TRBV19 and TRBJ2-1, the complete variable domain reads DGGITQSPKYLFRKEGQNVTLSCEQNLNHDAMYWYRQDPGQGLRLIYYSQIVNDFQKGDIAEGYSVSREKKESFPLTVTSAQKNPTAFYLCASSINSGRGDEQFFGPGTRLTVL.

About this clone: Within the sample, other DNA sequences also encode this same CDR3. The J gene is TRBJ2-3, the V gene TRBV6-5; 7 bases line up with TRBD1. J lost 4 bases, V lost 6 bases, and 4 bases had no gene match. From germline, CDR1 is MNHEY and CDR2 SVGAGI. The CDR3 sequence is 13 residues long. Written as DNA, the CDR3 is TGTGCCAGCAGAAGACAGGGCCCAGATACGCAGTATTTT. Protein sequence: CASRRQGPDTQYF.

The chain links TRBV5-4 to TRBJ1-5; D not resolved. Deletions cut 1 base from V and 0 bases from J, with 14 bases between. The CDR3 runs to 17 residues. Looked up from germline, CDR1 is SGHNT and CDR2 is YYREEE (reference sequence). The CDR3 loop is CASSLTEALYSNQPQHF. In DNA form, the CDR3 reads TGTGCCAGCAGCTTGACAGAAGCCCTGTATAGCAATCAGCCCCAGCATTTT.

The V call is TRBV7-8, the J call TRBJ1-1; no clear D gene. Germline V gene sequence: CDR1 SGHVS, CDR2 FQNEAQ. The V end lost 1 base, the J end lost 0 bases, and 6 bases lay between the germline ends. CDR3 length: 14 amino acids. CDR3 loop: CASSLGPMNTEAFF. CDR3 sequence (DNA): TGTGCCAGCAGCTTAGGGCCGATGAACACTGAAGCTTTCTTT.

This sequence joins TRBV6-5 and TRBJ1-4; 7 bases agree with TRBD1. This CDR3 spans 14 amino acids. V dropped 6 bases and J dropped 4; count of bases not matched to a gene: 5. In germline, CDR1 is MNHEY, CDR2 SVGAGI. The CDR3 DNA follows: TGTGCCAGCAGGAAGGGACAGCATAATGAAAAACTGTTTTTT. This codes for CASRKGQHNEKLFF.

The gene calls are TRBV7-9 and TRBJ1-3; D may be TRBD1 (5 bases). Trimming took off 7 bases at V and 6 bases at J, with 19 bases between the two ends. There are 15 residues in the CDR3. Germline assignment: CDR1 SEHNR and CDR2 FQNEAQ (reference sequence). The CDR3 is CASTEDGGWANTIYF. Here the CDR3 DNA reads TGTGCCAGCACCGAAGACGGGGGGTGGGCAAACACCATATATTTT.

This sequence joins TRBV5-4 and TRBJ2-1, with TRBD2 matching over 13 bases. Losses at the gene ends were 4 bases for V and 4 bases for J; bases not matched to a gene: 11. The CDR3 consists of 18 residues. CDR1 SGHNT and CDR2 YYREEE come from the germline V gene (reference sequence). CDR3 sequence (DNA): TGTGCCAGCAGCCCCAGGACTAGCGGGAGTACCCCATACAATGAGCAGTTCTTC. Translated, it gives CASSPRTSGSTPYNEQFF.

V and J are TRBV29-1 and TRBJ1-1; 10 bases are a match to TRBD1. J gave up 2 bases and V 6 bases, and 3 bases lay outside the gene matches. The germline V gene encodes CDR1 SQVTM and CDR2 ANQGSEA. The length of the CDR3 is 13 residues. CDR3 in DNA: TGCAGCGTGGGGACAGGGGTCAACACTGAAGCTTTCTTT. Translated: CSVGTGVNTEAFF.

The chain joins TRBV3-1 (or the pseudogene TRBV3-2) to TRBJ2-3; D might be TRBD2 (6 bases). The CDR3 has 16 residues. Trimming stripped 3 bases from V and 0 bases from J, with 13 bases between. From germline, CDR1 is LGHDT and CDR2 YNNKEL (reference sequence). Written as DNA, the CDR3 is TGTGCCAGCAGCCAGATGGGACTTTTTAGCACAGATACGCAGTATTTT. This codes for CASSQMGLFSTDTQYF.

J is TRBJ2-7 and V is TRBV6-6, with TRBD1 identical over 7 bases. Germline V gene data show CDR1 as MNHNY and CDR2 as SVGAGI (reference sequence). J was trimmed by 4 bases and V by 5 bases; bases with no gene match: 5. The CDR3 sequence is 13 residues long. CDR3 bases: TGTGCCAGCAGTCCGGGACAGCAATACGAGCAGTACTTC. Amino acid sequence: CASSPGQQYEQYF.

The chain uses TRBV28 and TRBJ1-1; possibly TRBD1 for D (5 bases). Trimming pared 3 bases from V and 4 bases from J, leaving 12 bases between. Germline loops: CDR1 MDHEN, CDR2 SYDVKM. CDR3 length: 14 residues. In nucleotides, the CDR3 is TGTGCCAGCAGTTTCGGGGGATGGGGCACTGAAGCTTTCTTT. Its protein product is CASSFGGWGTEAFF. The complete variable domain, with remaining parts taken from reference TRBV28 and TRBJ1-1, reads DVKVTQSSRYLVKRTGEKVFLECVQDMDHENMFWYRQDPGLGLRLIYFSYDVKMKEKGDIPEGYSVSREKKERFSLILESASTNQTSMYLCASSFGGWGTEAFFGQGTRLTVV.

The V and J genes are TRBV29-1 and TRBJ1-2, with D possibly being TRBD1 (5 bases). CDR1 is SQVTM and CDR2 is ANQGSEA in the germline V gene. The CDR3 runs to 15 residues. Trimming stripped 1 base from V and 8 bases from J, with 20 bases between. The CDR3 protein is CSVEGTLGLLMGYTF. The CDR3 bases are TGCAGCGTTGAAGGTACCCTGGGACTGTTGATGGGCTACACCTTC.

This sequence joins TRBV14 and TRBJ1-1; no definite D call. Germline V gene sequence: CDR1 SGHDN, CDR2 FVKESK. Between the trimmed V and J ends, which lost 0 bases and 3 bases, there was a span of 5 bases. This CDR3 has 13 amino acids. The CDR3 loop is CASSQDTDTEAFF. The CDR3 bases are TGTGCCAGCAGCCAAGATACAGACACTGAAGCTTTCTTT.

The chain couples TRBV27 to TRBJ1-1; D is possibly TRBD1 (5 bases). The CDR3 runs 14 residues. V was clipped by 0 bases and J by 4 bases, with 9 bases between them. The germline CDR1 and CDR2 sequences are MNHEY and SMNVEV (reference sequence). This CDR3 is CASSLSSRVTEAFF. For the CDR3, the DNA is TGTGCCAGCAGTTTATCAAGCAGGGTCACTGAAGCTTTCTTT.

The gene calls are TRBV6-5 and TRBJ2-5; no firm D call. CDR3 length: 14 amino acids. Germline CDR1 reads MNHEY; CDR2 reads SVGAGI. V was shortened by 0 bases and J by 5 bases, with 10 bases between the two germline ends. The CDR3: CASSYSVALETQYF. The CDR3, as DNA: TGTGCCAGCAGTTACTCGGTTGCGTTGGAGACCCAGTACTTC.

The chain carries TRBV10-2 and TRBJ2-5, with a weak D call TRBD2 (5 bases). This CDR3 comprises 13 residues. The germline V gene encodes CDR1 WSHSY and CDR2 SAAADI. Trimming shortened V by 6 bases and J by 1 base, and 9 bases separated the two germline ends. The CDR3 loop is CASRASSQETQYF. The CDR3 DNA sequence: TGCGCCAGCAGGGCTAGCTCCCAAGAGACCCAGTACTTC.

This clone was recorded only once. V is TRBV7-2 and J is TRBJ2-1, with 7 nucleotides matching TRBD2. The CDR3 runs 16 residues. V shed 3 bases and J 3 bases; nucleotides not matched to a gene: 8. Per the germline V gene, CDR1 is SGHTA and CDR2 is FQGNSA. Here the CDR3 reads CASSFHAGADYNEQFF. In DNA form, the CDR3 reads TGTGCCAGCAGCTTTCACGCGGGAGCTGACTACAATGAGCAGTTCTTC.

The chain has TRBV6-1 and TRBJ1-2, with TRBD1 as a possible D gene (6 bases). V was cut by 3 bases and J by 5 bases, with 13 bases left in between. Germline loops: CDR1 MNHNS, CDR2 SASEGT. This CDR3 has 14 amino acids. The CDR3 reads CASSDWGGGYGYTF. The CDR3 DNA follows: TGTGCCAGCAGTGATTGGGGAGGGGGGTATGGCTACACCTTC.

This clone was detected once. The gene calls are TRBV28 and TRBJ2-7, with 10 bases fitting TRBD1. V gave up 7 bases and J gave up 6 bases; unmatched junction bases: 12. The CDR3 spans 15 residues. Germline assignment: CDR1 MDHEN and CDR2 SYDVKM. The CDR3 DNA sequence: TGTGCCAGCACCCTTGGGACAGGGGCGAGAGCCGAGCAGTACTTC. This sequence encodes CASTLGTGARAEQYF. Complete variable domain (other parts from reference TRBV28 and TRBJ2-7): DVKVTQSSRYLVKRTGEKVFLECVQDMDHENMFWYRQDPGLGLRLIYFSYDVKMKEKGDIPEGYSVSREKKERFSLILESASTNQTSMYLCASTLGTGARAEQYFGPGTRLTVT.

The genes are TRBV7-9 and TRBJ1-2; D ambiguous. CDR1 and CDR2 from the germline V gene are SEHNR and FQNEAQ (reference sequence). The CDR3 spans 14 residues. The V end was cut by 4 bases, the J end by 3 bases, with 12 bases between. Here the CDR3 DNA reads TGTGCCAGCAGCTCAACAATGGTCGACTATGGCTACACCTTC. It specifies CASSSTMVDYGYTF. Full variable domain (remainder filled in from reference TRBV7-9 and TRBJ1-2): DTGVSQNPRHKITKRGQNVTFRCDPISEHNRLYWYRQTLGQGPEFLTYFQNEAQLEKSRLLSDRFSAERPKGSFSTLEIQRTEQGDSAMYLCASSSTMVDYGYTFGSGTRLTVV.

The chain couples TRBV4-3 to TRBJ2-1; 8 bases fit TRBD2. V gave up 4 bases and J gave up 0 bases; unmatched junction bases: 5. The CDR3 covers 16 residues. The germline CDR1 and CDR2 sequences are LGHNA and YSLEER. CDR3 sequence: CASSLSTSGSYNEQFF. For the CDR3, the DNA is TGCGCCAGCAGCCTCAGTACTAGCGGCTCCTACAATGAGCAGTTCTTC.

The chain is built from TRBV6-4 and TRBJ2-1; 8 bases line up with TRBD2. V lost 8 bases to trimming and J lost 7 bases; unmatched junction nucleotides: 16. Germline loops: CDR1 MRHNA, CDR2 SNTAGT. The CDR3 loop spans 16 amino acids. Written as DNA, the CDR3 is TGTGCCAGCTCGGAACGGGAGGGAGTCGGGCATAATGAGCAGTTCTTC. Residues: CASSEREGVGHNEQFF.

The chain is built from TRBV6-5 and TRBJ2-1; D call uncertain. The CDR3 runs to 16 residues. With 2 bases removed from V and 0 bases from J, the gap between germline ends came to 11 bases. The V gene's germline CDR1 is MNHEY and CDR2 SVGAGI. In DNA, the CDR3 is TGTGCCAGCAGTTACGGCAGCGAAACCTCCTACAATGAGCAGTTCTTC. It specifies CASSYGSETSYNEQFF.

The genes are TRBV5-4 and TRBJ1-4, with D maybe TRBD1 (5 bases). CDR3 length: 14 amino acids. V was trimmed by 4 bases and J by 4 bases, leaving 11 bases between them. Germline V lookup: CDR1 SGHNT, CDR2 YYREEE (reference sequence). The CDR3 protein is CASSTWGYNEKLFF. CDR3 bases: TGTGCCAGCAGCACCTGGGGCTATAATGAAAAACTGTTTTTT.

The CDR3 DNA is TGTGCCAGCAGCTTAACATCGGGAGCTTTCCACAATGAGCAGTTCTTC. Protein sequence: CASSLTSGAFHNEQFF. This chain links TRBV13 with TRBJ2-1, with D tentatively TRBD2 (6 bases). The V end was cut by 2 bases, the J end by 5 bases, with 16 bases between. Germline V gene sequence: CDR1 PRHDT, CDR2 FYEKMQ (reference sequence). CDR3 length: 16 amino acids.